A selection of T cell receptor beta chains follows, all from one sample in a study of blood T cells in healthy people across ages. TCRdb independently ran MiXCR on the 5' RACE reads; one entry per CDR3 protein. There are approximately 1.5 million distinct CDR3 sequences in the sample; roughly 43% occur only once, and around 4% lies in the top ten. Sequenced: blood. These TCRs come from a woman between 18 and 29 years old in good health. The CDR3 runs from the conserved cysteine through the conserved F or W. D genes are given only for firm matches. Size is omitted from some rows. Given values are once, few, many or a class for expanded clones.

CDR3: CAISAGQIYNEQFF
DNA: TGTGCCATCAGTGCGGGACAGATTTACAATGAGCAGTTCTTC
size: -
D: TRBD1
V: TRBV10-3
J: TRBJ2-1

CDR3: CASSELGAWQGDSPLHF
DNA: TGTGCCAGCAGTGAATTGGGAGCTTGGCAGGGGGATTCACCCCTCCACTTT
size: -
D: TRBD1
V: TRBV25-1
J: TRBJ1-6

CDR3: CASSTHRVEGTEAFF
DNA: TGCGCCAGCAGCACCCACAGGGTTGAGGGCACTGAAGCTTTCTTT
size: -
D: -
V: TRBV4-1
J: TRBJ1-1

CDR3: CSARDRASWSSYNEQFF
DNA: TGCAGTGCTAGAGATAGGGCTAGCTGGAGCTCCTACAATGAGCAGTTCTTC
size: -
D: -
V: TRBV20-1
J: TRBJ2-1

CDR3: CASSLGGQGSSEQFF
DNA: TGTGCTAGCAGCTTAGGGGGACAGGGAAGTAGTGAGCAGTTCTTC
size: -
D: TRBD1
V: TRBV7-7
J: TRBJ2-1

CDR3: CASSLARGVGANVLTF
DNA: TGCGCCAGCAGCTTGGCCAGGGGTGTTGGGGCCAACGTCCTGACTTTC
size: few
D: -
V: TRBV5-1
J: TRBJ2-6

CDR3: CASSPSTSGSSYEQYF
DNA: TGTGCCAGCAGTCCATCTACTAGCGGGAGCTCCTACGAGCAGTACTTC
size: few
D: TRBD2
V: TRBV28
J: TRBJ2-7

CDR3: CSVGRAETQYF
DNA: TGCAGCGTGGGCAGGGCGGAGACCCAGTACTTC
size: few
D: -
V: TRBV29-1
J: TRBJ2-5

CDR3: CASSSAETRGYEQYF
DNA: TGTGCCAGCAGCTCCGCGGAAACTAGGGGTTACGAGCAGTACTTC
size: few
D: -
V: TRBV7-2
J: TRBJ2-7

CDR3: CASSIPSMDYGYTF
DNA: TGTGCCAGCAGTATTCCCTCTATGGACTATGGCTACACCTTC
size: -
D: -
V: TRBV12-3/TRBV12-4
J: TRBJ1-2

CDR3: CASSEGGGTEAFF
DNA: TGTGCCAGCAGCGAGGGCGGGGGTACTGAAGCTTTCTTT
size: -
D: -
V: TRBV9
J: TRBJ1-1

CDR3: CSASRGGYGYTF
DNA: TGCAGTGCTTCGAGGGGGGGCTATGGCTACACCTTC
size: -
D: -
V: TRBV20-1
J: TRBJ1-2

CDR3: CASSLWGNQPQHF
DNA: TGTGCCAGCAGTTTATGGGGGAATCAGCCCCAGCATTTT
size: many
D: -
V: TRBV27
J: TRBJ1-5

CDR3: CASITLPQDPNGYTF
DNA: TGTGCCAGCATCACGCTCCCCCAGGATCCGAATGGCTACACCTTC
size: -
D: -
V: TRBV7-2
J: TRBJ1-2

CDR3: CASTYNQWANYGYTF
DNA: TGCGCCAGCACTTACAACCAGTGGGCTAACTATGGCTACACCTTC
size: few
D: -
V: TRBV4-1
J: TRBJ1-2

CDR3: CASRFRTSGIDEQYF
DNA: TGTGCCAGCAGATTTCGGACTAGCGGGATCGACGAGCAGTACTTC
size: many
D: TRBD2
V: TRBV12-3/TRBV12-4
J: TRBJ2-7

CDR3: CARSLALRYEQFF
DNA: TGTGCTAGAAGCTTAGCGCTTCGCTATGAGCAGTTCTTC
size: -
D: -
V: TRBV7-7
J: TRBJ2-1

CDR3: CSARGRTSGAYEQYF
DNA: TGCAGTGCTAGAGGAAGGACTAGCGGAGCCTACGAGCAGTACTTC
size: -
D: TRBD2
V: TRBV20-1
J: TRBJ2-7

CDR3: CAISPSGREDEQFF
DNA: TGTGCCATCAGTCCCAGCGGGAGGGAGGATGAGCAGTTCTTC
size: -
D: TRBD2
V: TRBV10-3
J: TRBJ2-1

CDR3: CSARGQGNQPQHF
DNA: TGCAGTGCTAGGGGACAGGGCAATCAGCCCCAGCATTTT
size: few
D: TRBD1
V: TRBV20-1
J: TRBJ1-5

CDR3: CASSQGQWGPGEKLFF
DNA: TGCGCCAGCAGCCAAGGTCAATGGGGGCCGGGTGAAAAACTGTTTTTT
size: few
D: -
V: TRBV4-1
J: TRBJ1-4

CDR3: CASSRDREQFF
DNA: TGTGCCAGCAGCCGAGACAGAGAGCAGTTCTTC
size: many
D: -
V: TRBV6-2/TRBV6-3
J: TRBJ2-1

CDR3: CASSFGGGTSLASSYNEQFF
DNA: TGTGCCAGCAGTTTTGGGGGGGGAACTAGCCTGGCAAGCTCCTACAATGAGCAGTTCTTC
size: -
D: TRBD2
V: TRBV12-3/TRBV12-4
J: TRBJ2-1

CDR3: CASSLARYNTEAFF
DNA: TGTGCCAGCAGCTTAGCGCGCTACAACACTGAAGCTTTCTTT
size: few
D: -
V: TRBV7-2
J: TRBJ1-1

CDR3: CSVAGLADNEQYF
DNA: TGCAGCGTTGCCGGACTAGCGGACAATGAGCAGTACTTC
size: -
D: TRBD2
V: TRBV29-1
J: TRBJ2-5

CDR3: CASRPRRIYEQYF
DNA: TGTGCCAGCAGACCGAGGAGGATCTACGAGCAGTACTTC
size: -
D: -
V: TRBV2
J: TRBJ2-7

CDR3: CSVYIPRTGGEKLFF
DNA: TGCAGCGTTTATATCCCGCGGACAGGGGGGGAAAAACTGTTTTTT
size: -
D: TRBD1
V: TRBV29-1
J: TRBJ1-4

CDR3: CASSQDFGSPLHF
DNA: TGCGCCAGCAGCCAAGACTTTGGATCACCCCTCCACTTT
size: few
D: -
V: TRBV4-3
J: TRBJ1-6

CDR3: CAIRSTSLETQYF
DNA: TGTGCCATCAGATCCACTAGTCTAGAGACCCAGTACTTC
size: few
D: -
V: TRBV10-3
J: TRBJ2-5

CDR3: CASRATSAGELFF
DNA: TGTGCCAGCAGAGCCACTAGCGCCGGGGAGCTGTTTTTT
size: -
D: TRBD2
V: TRBV2
J: TRBJ2-2

CDR3: CASSLNVLETQYF
DNA: TGTGCCAGCAGTTTAAATGTCCTGGAGACCCAGTACTTC
size: -
D: -
V: TRBV27
J: TRBJ2-5

CDR3: CASRGGGGYTF
DNA: TGTGCCAGCAGGGGGGGAGGTGGCTACACCTTC
size: few
D: -
V: TRBV25-1
J: TRBJ1-2

CDR3: CASSLKGADTQYF
DNA: TGTGCCAGCAGTCTAAAGGGGGCAGATACGCAGTATTTT
size: many
D: -
V: TRBV6-2/TRBV6-3
J: TRBJ2-3

CDR3: CASSQDSLAKAQETQYF
DNA: TGCGCCAGCAGCCAAGATAGCCTGGCCAAGGCGCAAGAGACCCAGTACTTC
size: -
D: -
V: TRBV4-1
J: TRBJ2-5

CDR3: CSAISYNEQYF
DNA: TGCAGTGCCATCTCCTACAATGAGCAGTACTTC
size: -
D: -
V: TRBV20-1
J: TRBJ2-5

CDR3: CATSSFGQYEQYF
DNA: TGTGCCACCAGCAGTTTTGGACAATACGAGCAGTACTTC
size: -
D: -
V: TRBV15
J: TRBJ2-7

CDR3: CASSFVGSPLHF
DNA: TGTGCCAGCAGCTTTGTGGGGTCACCCCTCCACTTT
size: few
D: -
V: TRBV7-9
J: TRBJ1-6

CDR3: CSAGAGIGREQYF
DNA: TGCAGTGCTGGAGCGGGGATTGGCCGGGAGCAGTACTTC
size: -
D: TRBD2
V: TRBV20-1
J: TRBJ2-7

CDR3: CASSFGNQPRHF
DNA: TGTGCCAGCAGCTTCGGGAATCAGCCCCGGCATTTT
size: -
D: -
V: TRBV7-9
J: TRBJ1-5

CDR3: CATSIPPLFSRDVRTGELFF
DNA: TGTGCCACCAGCATCCCTCCCCTCTTTTCTAGAGATGTTAGGACCGGGGAGCTGTTTTTT
size: -
D: -
V: TRBV15
J: TRBJ2-2

CDR3: CASSHNQPQHF
DNA: TGTGCCAGCAGTCACAATCAGCCCCAGCATTTT
size: few
D: -
V: TRBV28
J: TRBJ1-5

CDR3: CASSLLGTSDNEQFF
DNA: TGTGCCAGCAGTTTATTAGGGACTAGCGACAATGAGCAGTTCTTC
size: few
D: TRBD2
V: TRBV27
J: TRBJ2-1

CDR3: CASSEIAPRGLYNEQYF
DNA: TGTGCCAGCAGCGAAATAGCGCCCCGAGGTCTCTACAATGAGCAGTACTTC
size: -
D: -
V: TRBV9
J: TRBJ2-7

CDR3: CASSPGLLNTEAFF
DNA: TGTGCCAGCAGTCCGGGACTTCTGAACACTGAAGCTTTCTTT
size: many
D: -
V: TRBV12-3/TRBV12-4
J: TRBJ1-1

CDR3: CASSSLRGGDTQYF
DNA: TGTGCCAGCAGTTCTTTAAGGGGCGGGGATACGCAGTATTTT
size: -
D: -
V: TRBV12-3/TRBV12-4
J: TRBJ2-3

CDR3: CASSPTPLAGGWNEQFF
DNA: TGTGCCAGCAGCCCGACTCCTCTAGCGGGGGGTTGGAATGAGCAGTTCTTC
size: -
D: TRBD2
V: TRBV7-2
J: TRBJ2-1

CDR3: CASSLTPENNQPQHF
DNA: TGTGCCAGCAGTTTAACCCCGGAGAACAATCAGCCCCAGCATTTT
size: few
D: -
V: TRBV12-3/TRBV12-4
J: TRBJ1-5

CDR3: CASSYSSPSYNEQYF
DNA: TGTGCCAGCAGTTACTCGAGTCCTTCCTACAATGAGCAGTACTTC
size: -
D: -
V: TRBV6-5
J: TRBJ2-7

CDR3: CASSSPGTGGLAEAFF
DNA: TGTGCCAGCAGCTCCCCGGGGACAGGGGGCCTGGCTGAAGCTTTCTTT
size: -
D: TRBD1
V: TRBV7-8
J: TRBJ1-1

CDR3: CASSLEGQRGTEAFF
DNA: TGTGCCAGCAGCTTAGAGGGACAAAGAGGCACTGAAGCTTTCTTT
size: few
D: -
V: TRBV7-2
J: TRBJ1-1

CDR3: CASSVRRDSPLHF
DNA: TGTGCCAGCAGCGTACGGCGAGATTCACCCCTCCACTTT
size: few
D: -
V: TRBV7-2
J: TRBJ1-6

CDR3: CSARDGTGGRGFF
DNA: TGCAGTGCTAGAGATGGAACAGGGGGGAGGGGGTTCTTC
size: -
D: -
V: TRBV20-1
J: TRBJ2-1

CDR3: CASSKPHRVYEQYF
DNA: TGTGCCAGCAGCAAACCCCACAGGGTCTACGAGCAGTACTTC
size: -
D: -
V: TRBV21-1
J: TRBJ2-7

CDR3: CASSFGTGLFTEAFF
DNA: TGTGCCAGCAGCTTTGGGACAGGGCTGTTCACTGAAGCTTTCTTT
size: few
D: TRBD1
V: TRBV11-2
J: TRBJ1-1

CDR3: CAGSLAFSLAGGPDTQYF
DNA: TGTGCCGGCAGCTTAGCCTTCTCTCTAGCGGGAGGACCAGATACGCAGTATTTT
size: -
D: TRBD2
V: TRBV7-2
J: TRBJ2-3